These T cell receptor beta chains were read from a single sample in a study of liver allograft versus peripheral blood T cells. TCRdb ran MiXCR on the reads and lists one entry per CDR3 protein. The sample records 2,000 to 2,500 distinct CDR3 sequences, 15% being singletons. Receptors were obtained from a human patient who had a liver transplant. The T cells may partly be graft donor cells. CDR3s include the opening cysteine and the closing phenylalanine or tryptophan. For some rows the clone size is stated as once, few or many, or as a class when expanded; others skip it.

j_call	v_call	clone_size	cdr3_aa
TRBJ1-5	TRBV6-2/TRBV6-3	large	CASTLSGDQPQHF
TRBJ1-2	TRBV29-1	large	CSVTTGGLSTF
TRBJ1-5	TRBV19	medium-sized	CASSPSSGTLEPQHF
TRBJ1-5	TRBV12-3/TRBV12-4	medium-sized	CASQVSNQPQHF
TRBJ2-7	TRBV28	medium-sized	CASSLGYVDPSYEQYF
TRBJ1-2	TRBV7-9	medium-sized	CASSHGQEGPRYTF
TRBJ1-2	TRBV5-6	medium-sized	CASSKNRAVIGYTF
TRBJ1-2	TRBV2	-	CASSPDSKNYGYTF
TRBJ2-3	TRBV9	-	CASTIGTGGMMSTDTQYF
TRBJ1-4	TRBV6-1	large	CASSLRTAGMGEKLFF
TRBJ2-7	TRBV19	medium-sized	CASSGLAGQRVYEQYF
TRBJ1-2	TRBV6-2/TRBV6-3	large	CASSYLGYGYTF
TRBJ1-2	TRBV4-3	-	CASSQDVGGVYGYTF
TRBJ1-2	TRBV18	large	CASSHTGNGNGYTF
TRBJ2-1	TRBV5-5	medium-sized	CASSFGGGSSYNEQFF
TRBJ1-6	TRBV19	medium-sized	CASKGRQGARPLHF
TRBJ1-3	TRBV2	medium-sized	CASTDRPGLGNTIYF
TRBJ1-1	TRBV11-2	few	CASSFHLKTEAFF
TRBJ2-7	TRBV20-1	medium-sized	CSARPPGLAGAYEQYF
TRBJ2-7	TRBV12-3/TRBV12-4	medium-sized	CASSHPNSYEQYF
TRBJ2-1	TRBV20-1	medium-sized	CSASTLGYNEQFF
TRBJ2-2	TRBV19	-	CASSTGTGNGELFF
TRBJ2-5	TRBV5-6	many	CASSLQSVQETQYF
TRBJ1-5	TRBV19	medium-sized	CASSKTGANQPQHF
TRBJ2-3	TRBV19	many	CASSSDRAGSTDTQYF
TRBJ1-4	TRBV19	large	CASSDTGGANEKLFF
TRBJ1-6	TRBV10-3	medium-sized	CATRDRGSGTYNSPLHF
TRBJ1-5	TRBV12-3/TRBV12-4	medium-sized	CASRAQGAHLQPQHF
TRBJ1-2	TRBV7-9	large	CASSLERVYGYTF
TRBJ1-2	TRBV6-5	large	CASSYLYRGSVHGYTF
TRBJ1-4	TRBV18	large	CASSRDRENNEKLFF
TRBJ2-1	TRBV12-5	medium-sized	CASGFAEQFF
TRBJ2-1	TRBV2	medium-sized	CASSDSGGPYNEQFF
TRBJ1-1	TRBV2	few	CASRPRVDTEAFF
TRBJ1-2	TRBV2	many	CASSDLTGGYGYTF
TRBJ1-6	TRBV20-1	medium-sized	CSARRQAGSPLHF
TRBJ2-3	TRBV6-1	medium-sized	CASSEIPSGGVPDTQYF
TRBJ2-7	TRBV19	medium-sized	CASSVGLGGYEQYF
TRBJ1-3	TRBV19	large	CASSIRSSGNTIYF
TRBJ1-4	TRBV19	medium-sized	CASSEQVNEKLFF
TRBJ1-1	TRBV6-2/TRBV6-3	medium-sized	CASSYKGRTEAFF
TRBJ2-7	TRBV6-5	medium-sized	CASNRGGTDEQYF
TRBJ2-7	TRBV20-1	medium-sized	CSASSQRAAWEQYF